This TCR beta chain is drawn from a study of technical replicates of blood from a few donors. V was shortened by 2 bases and J by 5 bases, with 13 bases between the two germline ends. Germline V gene sequence: CDR1 LGHNA, CDR2 YNFKEQ. The CDR3 has 14 residues. TCRdb's table, derived via immunoSEQ multiplex PCR, lists solely in-frame clones and lacks some. The profile shows approximately 10,000 clones, approximately 94% of them singletons. Sequenced input: PBMCs. This TCR derives from a human donor in good health. The V and J genes are TRBV4-2 and TRBJ2-7, with D unresolved. The CDR3 sequence: CASSQLVDSHEQYF. CDR3 nucleotides: TGTGCCAGCAGCCAATTGGTAGATAGCCACGAGCAGTACTTC.